The clone carrying this T cell receptor (beta chain) showed up just once. This entry comes from a study of immune cell composition in non-small cell lung cancer. Germline values: CDR1 SGHAT, CDR2 FQNNGV. Trimming took 1 base from V and 1 from J; bases not matched to a gene: 4. The CDR3 is made up of 17 amino acids. Using immunoSEQ multiplex PCR, the repertoire was profiled, and TCRdb retains in-frame clones only, with some absent. The table includes around 3,000 clones, roughly three quarters detected once. The TCR comes from a human donor with non-small cell lung cancer. Sequencing input: lung tumor tissue. This chain connects TRBV11-2 to TRBJ2-6; 7 nucleotides match TRBD1. CDR3 residues: CASSLGGGRSGANVLTF. The CDR3 DNA reads TGTGCCAGCAGCTTAGGAGGGGGCCGATCTGGGGCCAACGTCCTGACTTTC.